The clone carrying this T cell receptor beta chain was seen only once. Its cognate antigen is unknown. This specimen comes from a study of T cell responses to AZD1222 COVID-19 vaccine. TCRdb keeps only in-frame clones here, not all; method: immunoSEQ multiplex PCR. Seen here are about 140,000 clones, 88% observed once, and the top ten hold around 3%. Notes on the study in general: Unmutated variant regions are reportedly the target of nearly half of TCRs that are spike-specific. In a largely white British group with more females than males, clonal diversity was possibly underestimated. Sampling captured repertoires only after the peak T cell response.

The sample consisted of peripheral blood, taken 28 days after the second AZD1222 dose. This clonotype was sampled from an adult who received the AZD1222 COVID-19 vaccine.

The CDR3 spells CSVVTIPDLRRGRAFF. The CDR3, as DNA: TGCAGCGTTGTAACGATACCCGATCTGAGACGCGGCCGAGCTTTCTTT. The chain links TRBV29-1 to TRBJ1-1; D unresolved. In germline, CDR1 is SQVTM, CDR2 ANQGSEA. This CDR3 contains 16 residues. The ends were cut back, 4 bases at V and 10 bases at J, with 28 bases in the middle.